This TCR beta chain stems from a study of human T cells and chemical hapten exposure. Points on this clonotype: Its target is unknown.

Time point meaning: patch test 3, about 24 weeks after DPC sensitization. Treatment here: therapeutic diphenylcyclopropenone sensitization with weekly scalp DPC. Germline values: CDR1 DFQATT, CDR2 SNEGSKA (reference sequence). V was shortened by 5 bases and J by 1 base, with 21 bases between the two germline ends. This CDR3 comprises 16 residues. Regarding the study as a whole: There was alopecia in the donors, so their immune response may differ from that of healthy people.

One entry per CDR3 protein results from TCRdb running MiXCR on the RACE reads. The sample consists of approximately 71,000 distinct CDR3 sequences, approximately 12% of them appearing once. J is TRBJ2-7 and V is TRBV20-1; D is undetermined. The sample consisted of whole blood, taken in connection with sensitization to the hapten diphenylcyclopropenone (DPC). This clonotype was sampled from a woman aged 50 to 65 with alopecia areata. Some clones in this sample may be carry-over from other donors' samples. CDR3 protein: CSAPRVRSGGSYEQYF. In DNA, the CDR3 is TGCAGTGCTCCTCGGGTCCGGTCAGGTGGGTCCTACGAGCAGTACTTC.